By share, the clone carrying this T cell receptor (beta chain) ranks as medium-sized. As yet, its antigen is unknown. Template switching introduced a universal primer site, and the cDNA bore unique molecular identifiers. TCRdb processed the 5' RACE reads anew with MiXCR; each CDR3 protein has one entry. The table includes approximately 500,000 distinct CDR3 sequences, 20% to 25% detected once. The data belong to a study of identical twins. Findings of the study overall: Carriage of fewer insertions was seen in abundant cord blood beta clonotypes, whereas memory repertoires showed none. Within beta out-of-frame sequences, the excess sharing observed between twins was weaker.

Trimming left V 5 bases short and J 2 bases short, with 6 bases between. The length of the CDR3 is 13 residues. Germline V lookup: CDR1 SEHNR, CDR2 FQNEAQ (reference sequence). These data were also filed under a second study, of T cells expressing NK-cell markers.

The chain is built from TRBV7-9 and TRBJ2-2; D is undetermined. The source of this sequence is a woman between 18 and 29 years old in good health. The sequenced material came from CD4+ T cells sorted from blood. CDR3 residues: CASSGYNTGELFF. CDR3 DNA sequence: TGTGCCAGCAGCGGATACAACACCGGGGAGCTGTTTTTT.